A selection of T cell receptor beta chains follows, all from one sample in a study of graft-versus-host responses after intestinal transplantation. Their antigens remain unidentified. The assay was immunoSEQ multiplex PCR, and TCRdb's table has in-frame clones only and misses some. The sample has about 90,000 clones, approximately 92% seen once. Here the sequenced sample was unstimulated CD8+ T cells sorted from spleen or lymph node cells, taken before transplant. These receptors all stem from a human donor who was the organ donor for an intestinal transplant. CDR3s include the opening cysteine and the closing phenylalanine or tryptophan. Each record gives: J gene, clone size, D gene, V gene, CDR3 DNA, CDR3 protein. The D gene is left open where the match is weak. Size is stated for part of the rows, as once, few or many counts, or as a class when the clone is expanded.

>TRBJ2-1|-|TRBD2|TRBV29-1
TGCAGCGTTGAAGGGGTCCCCTCTAGCGGGAGGACTAACAATGAGCAGTTCTTC
CSVEGVPSSGRTNNEQFF
>TRBJ2-7|-|-|TRBV4-1
TGCGCCAGCAGCCGTTATTTAGCAACCTACGAGCAGTACTTC
CASSRYLATYEQYF
>TRBJ2-1|once|-|TRBV27
TGTGCCAGCACGGTTTACTACAATGAGCAGTTCTTC
CASTVYYNEQFF
>TRBJ2-7|once|-|TRBV7-8
TGTGCCAGCAGCTCCCGACAGGACTCCTACGAGCAGTACTTC
CASSSRQDSYEQYF
>TRBJ2-3|-|TRBD1|TRBV7-9
TGTGCCAGCAGCTTGACAGGGGGCGCAGATACGCAGTATTTT
CASSLTGGADTQYF
>TRBJ2-3|once|TRBD2|TRBV27
TGTGCCAGCAGCACCGGGACTAGCGGGTCAGATACGCAGTATTTT
CASSTGTSGSDTQYF
>TRBJ1-2|-|-|TRBV19
TGTGCCAGTATCTCGGGGGTCTATGGCTACACCTTC
CASISGVYGYTF
>TRBJ2-1|-|-|TRBV7-8
TGTGCCAGCAGCTTGACGGGGGACCAACGTCCACCCAATGAGCAGTTCTTC
CASSLTGDQRPPNEQFF
>TRBJ2-5|once|-|TRBV6-5
TGTGCCAGCAGTTGGGGTGGGGGCCTTCAAGAGACCCAGTACTTC
CASSWGGGLQETQYF
>TRBJ2-2|-|-|TRBV10-3
TGTGCCATGCGGCCCGGTGAGGGAATCAGGACCGGGGAGCTGTTTTTT
CAMRPGEGIRTGELFF
>TRBJ2-2|once|TRBD1|TRBV19
TGTGCCAGTAGTATTACAGGGGGTTCTTTTGCCGGGGAGCTGTTTTTT
CASSITGGSFAGELFF
>TRBJ2-1|-|TRBD2|TRBV9
TGTGCCAGCAGCCCAGGAGGGAGGGACAATGAGCAGTTCTTC
CASSPGGRDNEQFF
>TRBJ2-7|-|TRBD1|TRBV7-6
TGTGCCAGCAGCTCCGGGACAGGTCCTTCCTACGAGCAGTACTTC
CASSSGTGPSYEQYF
>TRBJ2-2|-|-|TRBV27
TGTGCCAGCAGTTTATATGGTAGCGGGAACACCGGGGAGCTGTTTTTT
CASSLYGSGNTGELFF
>TRBJ2-5|-|TRBD2|TRBV9
TGTGCCAGCAGTGCGGGACTAGCGGGACGGGAGACCCAGTACTTC
CASSAGLAGRETQYF
>TRBJ2-5|-|-|TRBV29-1
TGCAGCGTTGAAAGGCAGGGGCAAGAGACCCAGTACTTC
CSVERQGQETQYF
>TRBJ2-3|-|-|TRBV27
TGTGCCAGCAGCCTGCTCGGTCGTACAGATACGCAGTATTTT
CASSLLGRTDTQYF
>TRBJ1-4|-|-|TRBV11-2
TGTGCCAGCAGCCGGGGTGGGAATGAAAAACTGTTTTTT
CASSRGGNEKLFF
>TRBJ1-3|-|TRBD1|TRBV6-4
TGTGCCACCGACAGGGGGCGCAGAAACACCATATATTTT
CATDRGRRNTIYF
>TRBJ2-7|-|TRBD2|TRBV4-1
TGCGCCAGCAGCCCCCCGGGACTAGCGGGAGGGTACGAGCAGTACTTC
CASSPPGLAGGYEQYF
>TRBJ2-1|-|TRBD2|TRBV5-6
TGTGCCAGCAGCTTAGCGGGAGAGGGGGTTAATGAGCAGTTCTTC
CASSLAGEGVNEQFF
>TRBJ2-3|once|TRBD2|TRBV27
TGTGCCAGCAGTCCTATCCCCTCCACGGTCGGGACTAGCGGGCCCTCTGGCACAGATACGCAGTATTTT
CASSPIPSTVGTSGPSGTDTQYF
>TRBJ1-1|-|-|TRBV5-4
TGTGCCAGCAGCGGCGCGTCAGGGCGGGGTACTGAAGCTTTCTTT
CASSGASGRGTEAFF
>TRBJ1-1|-|TRBD1|TRBV5-1
TGCGCCAGCAGCTCAACAGGGGAGATGAACACTGAAGCTTTCTTT
CASSSTGEMNTEAFF
>TRBJ1-1|-|TRBD1|TRBV19
TGTGCCAGTAGTATAGCCGACACAGGGGACGCTTTCTTT
CASSIADTGDAFF
>TRBJ2-1|-|TRBD2|TRBV6-1
TGTGCCAGCAGTGGGATTAGCGGGGCAAGCTCCTACAATGAGCAGTTCTTC
CASSGISGASSYNEQFF
>TRBJ2-7|-|TRBD2|TRBV7-2
TGTGCCAGCGAAGCGGGGCCCACCTACGAGCAGTACTTC
CASEAGPTYEQYF
>TRBJ1-2|-|TRBD1|TRBV6-6
TGTGCCAGCAGAAGGGACAGGGCCGATGGCTACACCTTC
CASRRDRADGYTF
>TRBJ2-2|-|TRBD1|TRBV19
TGTGCCAGTAGGTCGTTACCAGGGGGCGGGGAGCTGTTTTTT
CASRSLPGGGELFF
>TRBJ1-4|-|-|TRBV29-1
TGCAGCGTTTATACGAACAGGGCGACTAATGAAAAACTGTTTTTT
CSVYTNRATNEKLFF
>TRBJ2-7|-|-|TRBV4-1
TGCGCCAGCAGCCAAGCAGGGCAGGGTGGCTCCTACGAGCAGTACTTC
CASSQAGQGGSYEQYF
>TRBJ1-6|-|-|TRBV4-1
TGCGCCAGCAGCCACCCGGACTCACCCTATAATTCACCCCTCCACTTT
CASSHPDSPYNSPLHF
>TRBJ2-1|-|TRBD2|TRBV7-8
TGTGCCAGCAGCTACAAAATAGGACTAGCGGGAGCGGTGCATTACAATGAGCAGTTCTTC
CASSYKIGLAGAVHYNEQFF
>TRBJ2-7|-|TRBD2|TRBV11-2
TGTGCCAGCAGCGGGGGGGGTCTGGGGACCTACGAGCAGTACTTC
CASSGGGLGTYEQYF
>TRBJ1-2|-|TRBD1|TRBV7-9
TGTGCCAGCAGCCATGGACATAGGGGGCGCGGCTACACCTTC
CASSHGHRGRGYTF
>TRBJ2-1|-|TRBD2|TRBV4-2
TGTGCCAGCAGCCAAGAGGCTAGCGGGGGGCTCTACAATGAGCAGTTCTTC
CASSQEASGGLYNEQFF
>TRBJ1-5|-|-|TRBV6-1
TGTGCCAGCAGTGATGGGGTGGTTCGGGGGGCATGGAATCAGCCCCAGCATTTT
CASSDGVVRGAWNQPQHF
>TRBJ2-7|-|-|TRBV5-1
TGCGCCAGCAGCTTTTCGACAGGCGCGGCCTACGAGCAGTACTTC
CASSFSTGAAYEQYF
>TRBJ1-4|-|TRBD1|TRBV6-5
TGTGCCAGCAGTTACTCAGGGGGAAGGGGGCTGAAAAAACTGTTTTTT
CASSYSGGRGLKKLFF
>TRBJ1-2|-|-|TRBV6-6
TGTGCCAGCAGCTACCTGGTCAGCGGGGAGGGGGATGGCTACACCTTC
CASSYLVSGEGDGYTF
>TRBJ2-2|-|TRBD2|TRBV13
TGTGCCAGCAGCTCGACTAGCCAGAGGGGGAACACCGGGGAGCTGTTTTTT
CASSSTSQRGNTGELFF
>TRBJ1-5|-|-|TRBV19
TGTGCCAGTAGTCTTCTAGATAGCAATCAGCCCCAGCATTTT
CASSLLDSNQPQHF
>TRBJ1-1|-|-|TRBV28
TGTGCCAGCAGCCTCAGGGAAGACACTGAAGCTTTCTTT
CASSLREDTEAFF
>TRBJ1-2|-|-|TRBV27
TGTGCCAGCAGCAAGGGGAATGGCTACACCTTC
CASSKGNGYTF
>TRBJ1-5|-|-|TRBV28
TGTGCCAGCACAGGGTATAGCAATCAGCCCCAGCATTTT
CASTGYSNQPQHF
>TRBJ2-1|once|TRBD2|TRBV11-3
TGTGCCAGCAGCTTAGCGGGAGGGGGCAATGAGCAGTTCTTC
CASSLAGGGNEQFF
>TRBJ2-3|-|TRBD2|TRBV19
TGTGCCAGTAGTAGCGGGGGGGCTACAGATACGCAGTATTTT
CASSSGGATDTQYF
>TRBJ1-1|-|-|TRBV5-1
TGCGCCAGCAGCTTGGATAGGGGATTCATGAACACTGAAGCTTTCTTT
CASSLDRGFMNTEAFF
>TRBJ2-3|few|-|TRBV5-4
TGTGCCAGCAGCTCACTCGGGACTCTGCGGACAGATACGCAGTATTTT
CASSSLGTLRTDTQYF
>TRBJ2-7|-|-|TRBV5-4
TGTGCCAGCAGCTCACCGGGACTCGAGTACGAGCAGTACTTC
CASSSPGLEYEQYF
>TRBJ2-3|-|-|TRBV7-9
TGTGCCAGCAGCTTATCTATCGGTGGGGGGAGAAGGGATACGCAGTATTTT
CASSLSIGGGRRDTQYF
>TRBJ1-1|-|-|TRBV4-1
TGCGCCAGCAGCCAGGGGACTAACACTGAAGCTTTCTTT
CASSQGTNTEAFF